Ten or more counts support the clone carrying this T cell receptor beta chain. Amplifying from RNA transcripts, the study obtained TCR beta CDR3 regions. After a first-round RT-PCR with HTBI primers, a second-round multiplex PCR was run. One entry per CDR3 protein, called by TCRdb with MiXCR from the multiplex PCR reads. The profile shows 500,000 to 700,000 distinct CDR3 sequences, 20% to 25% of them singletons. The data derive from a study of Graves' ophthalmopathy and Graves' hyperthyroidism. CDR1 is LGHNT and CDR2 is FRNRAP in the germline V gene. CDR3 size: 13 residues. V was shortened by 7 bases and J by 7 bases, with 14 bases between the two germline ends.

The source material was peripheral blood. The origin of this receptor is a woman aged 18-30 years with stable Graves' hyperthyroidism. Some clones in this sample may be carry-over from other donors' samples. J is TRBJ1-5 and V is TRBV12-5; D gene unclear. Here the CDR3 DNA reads TGTGCTAGTGAGTTAAGGGATGGACAGCCCCAGCATTTT. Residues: CASELRDGQPQHF.